This passage covers 5 T cell receptor beta chains from one sample sequenced in a study of T cell clusters in autoimmune cytopenias. Roughly 40,000 genome equivalents of blood DNA were amplified for TRB. Multiplex touch-down PCR amplified TRB using TRB-A and TRB-B pools in one tube. TCRdb reanalyzed the multiplex PCR reads, giving one entry per CDR3 protein sequence and no DNA. Its listing shows around 7,800 distinct CDR3 sequences. The specimen sequenced was peripheral blood. Receptors originate from a human donor with an autoimmune cytopenia or autoimmune hepatitis (not recorded which).

The chain uses TRBV6-6 and TRBJ1-1. The CDR3 sequence is 18 residues long. Per the germline V gene, CDR1 is MNHNY and CDR2 is SVGAGI (reference sequence). The CDR3 spells CASSYSFYGGDLNTEAFF.

V usage is TRBV5-1 and J usage is TRBJ2-2; TCRdb designates TRBD2, a call that cannot be tested without DNA. Germline CDR1 and CDR2: SGHRS and YFSETQ. This CDR3 spans 16 amino acids. This CDR3 reads CASSPISGSGTGELFF.

Frequency places this clonotype as medium-sized. This chain uses TRBV7-2 with TRBJ2-7; there is no DNA to check the TCRdb D call of TRBD2. Germline CDR1 reads SGHTA; CDR2 reads FQGNSA. The CDR3 has 18 amino acids. The CDR3 here is CASSPVSLAGPWPYEQYF. The variable domain in full, completed from reference TRBV7-2 and TRBJ2-7, reads GAGVSQSPSNKVTEKGKDVELRCDPISGHTALYWYRQSLGQGLEFLIYFQGNSAPDKSGLPSDRFSAERTGGSVSTLTIQRTQQEDSAVYLCASSPVSLAGPWPYEQYFGPGTRLTVT.

This clonotype counts as medium-sized (0.01 to 0.1%) by frequency. The chain couples TRBV19 to TRBJ2-5; without DNA, the TCRdb call of TRBD2 cannot be checked. This CDR3 spans 13 amino acids. Germline loops: CDR1 LNHDA, CDR2 SQIVND (reference sequence). The CDR3 is CATSGISGETQYF.

Measured by frequency, this clonotype is medium-sized (0.01 to 0.1%). The V gene is TRBV29-1, the J gene TRBJ2-1; TCRdb gives TRBD2 as the D gene, but with no DNA this cannot be confirmed. The CDR3 covers 13 residues. Looked up from germline, CDR1 is SQVTM and CDR2 is ANQGSEA. The CDR3 sequence: CSVRLAGGNEQFF.